This T cell receptor beta chain came from a study of post-analysis software for immune sequencing data. General study points: About five TRBV segments were more frequent in patients than controls; TRBV5-6, TRBV5-1 and TRBV20-1 belonged to this group. Controls showed significantly higher normalized Chao1 diversity than did multiple sclerosis patients. Pronounced co-clustering by F measure was evident among identically batched samples.

The CDR3 has 15 residues. The germline gives CDR1 SGHKS, CDR2 YYEKEE (reference sequence). The V gene lost 0 bases and the J gene lost 5 bases, with 14 bases spanning the gap. A word on this clonotype: What it binds is unknown.

Prepared libraries of TCR beta cDNA carried unique molecular identifiers. MiXCR, run by TCRdb on the PCR reads, gives a single entry per CDR3 protein. The sample carries 350,000 to 450,000 distinct CDR3 sequences, roughly 38% recorded once. The TCR sequence derives from a girl between 10 and 17 years old with multiple sclerosis. The sequencing sample was made of blood. The chain employs TRBV5-5 and TRBJ2-5, with D unclear. CDR3 amino acids: CASSLDRLDGETQYF. The CDR3 DNA sequence: TGTGCCAGCAGCTTGGACAGACTCGACGGGGAGACCCAGTACTTC. Complete variable domain (other parts from reference TRBV5-5 and TRBJ2-5): DAGVTQSPTHLIKTRGQQVTLRCSPISGHKSVSWYQQVLGQGPQFIFQYYEKEERGRGNFPDRFSARQFPNYSSELNVNALLLGDSALYLCASSLDRLDGETQYFGPGTRLLVL.